This T cell receptor beta chain was documented in a study of blood T cell repertoires in COVID-19. Looking at the study overall: T cells, B-cell-depleted T cells, or PBMCs provided the cDNA or gDNA that served as material.

The authors' processing: Quantification of nucleated cells was approximated via reference gene primer amplification. The assay was immunoSEQ multiplex PCR, and TCRdb's table has in-frame clones only and misses some. V and J calls and clone size are copied from that table; D and trimming were computed from the DNA. Of 350,000 or so clones listed, about 87% are singletons. The germline V and J ends were trimmed by 2 bases and 12 bases, with 16 bases remaining between them. The length of the CDR3 is 13 residues. Looked up from germline, CDR1 is LGHDT and CDR2 is YNNKEL (reference sequence). The TCR was taken from a woman in her 30s with COVID-19, enrolled during active disease. The chain carries TRBV3-1 (or the pseudogene TRBV3-2) and TRBJ1-2; a weak D match, TRBD1 (5 bases). Sequences were obtained from peripheral blood. The CDR3 sequence is CASSQSVSGGNTF. The CDR3 nucleotides are TGTGCCAGCAGCCAATCCGTGAGTGGGGGGAACACCTTC.